This TCR beta chain was captured by sequencing in a study of T-cell reconstitution after alpha-beta-depleted transplantation in children. Study-wide results and limits: Reportedly, only several hundred clones from non-depleted graft cells drove alpha-beta T-cell counts at about two months.

CDR1 LGHDT and CDR2 YNNKEL come from the germline V gene (reference sequence). This CDR3 contains 13 residues. Trimming removed 3 bases at V and 0 bases at J, with 5 bases between. Many counts were recorded for this clonotype. Its specificity is not known. TCRbeta library preparation incorporated unique molecular identifiers. TCRdb fed the PCR reads into MiXCR, producing one record per CDR3 protein. The sample includes about 980,000 distinct CDR3 sequences, about 29% seen only once; the top ten take 25% to 35%. V gene TRBV3-1 combines with J gene TRBJ1-2; D gene uncertain. The sample in question was PBMCs, mostly from graft donor cells, obtained 360 days after TCRalphabeta/CD19-depleted stem cell transplant. The clonotype originates from a boy under three years old who had a stem cell transplant for SCID, so the T cells may come from the graft donor. CDR3 bases: TGTGCCAGCAGCCAGCTCACTAACTATGGCTACACCTTC. Translated, it gives CASSQLTNYGYTF.